This T cell receptor (beta chain) was found in a study of T cells after posttransplantation cyclophosphamide. General study findings and limits: Recipient CMV seropositivity and CMV reactivation strongly tracked TRB clonality. Tissue-infiltrating T cells from skin or gut overlapped little with blood T cells. Donor CD8+ memory clones often dominated recipient blood repertoires at later times.

The assay was immunoSEQ multiplex PCR, and TCRdb's table has in-frame clones only and misses some. The sample shows around 39,000 clones, none of them appearing just once. This related bone marrow graft donor gave peripheral blood on the day of marrow donation. The germline V gene encodes CDR1 SGHRS and CDR2 YFSETQ. With 0 bases removed from V and 3 bases from J, the gap between germline ends came to 7 bases. This CDR3 contains 14 residues. Many counts were recorded for this clone. Its specificity is unknown. The sequence was obtained from a girl between 10 and 17 years old in good health, CMV-negative, and a related stem cell transplant donor. The sequenced sample consisted of PBMCs. V and J are TRBV5-1 and TRBJ1-3, with TRBD1 as a possible D gene (5 bases). The CDR3 region is CASSLAQGGNTIYF. CDR3 sequence (DNA): TGCGCCAGCAGCTTGGCTCAGGGTGGAAACACCATATATTTT.